The entry below gives a single T cell receptor (beta chain) sequence along with its context. This record belongs to a study of blood T cell repertoires in COVID-19. About the research overall: Samples came from the United States, Italy and Spain, spanning acute and convalescent COVID-19. PBMCs, B-cell-depleted T cells, or T cells provided the cDNA or gDNA that made up the material.

Source study methods: For nucleated cells, counts were estimated from reference gene primer amplification. Method: immunoSEQ multiplex PCR; TCRdb's copy keeps in-frame clones and lacks some. That table furnishes V, J and clone size, whereas the DNA furnished D and trimming. The sample consists of over 200,000 clones, 81% of them appearing once. The CDR3 length is 13 residues. Trimming left V 4 bases short and J 4 bases short, with 11 bases between. CDR1 is SGHNT, CDR2 YYREEE, per germline (reference sequence). This chain links TRBV5-4 with TRBJ1-2, with a possible D match to TRBD1 (6 bases). The clonotype originates from a woman aged 80 or over with acute or convalescent COVID-19. Specimen: peripheral blood. In DNA, the CDR3 is TGTGCCAGCAGCCCCGACAGGTTCTATGGCTACACCTTC. Amino acids: CASSPDRFYGYTF.